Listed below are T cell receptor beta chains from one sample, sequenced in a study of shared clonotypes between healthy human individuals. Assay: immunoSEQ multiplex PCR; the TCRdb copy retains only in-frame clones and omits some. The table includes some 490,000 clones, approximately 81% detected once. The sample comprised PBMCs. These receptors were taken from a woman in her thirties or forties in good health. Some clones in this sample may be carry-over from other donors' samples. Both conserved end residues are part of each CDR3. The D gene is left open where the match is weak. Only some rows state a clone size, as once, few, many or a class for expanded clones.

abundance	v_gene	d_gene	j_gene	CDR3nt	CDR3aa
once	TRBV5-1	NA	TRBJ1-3	TGCGCCAGCAGCTTGCCCGCCGGGGACACCATATATTTT	CASSLPAGDTIYF
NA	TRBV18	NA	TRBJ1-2	TGTGCCAGCTCACCAGAGGACAGCTATGGCTACACCTTC	CASSPEDSYGYTF
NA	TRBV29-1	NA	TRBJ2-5	TGCAAGGGCAGGGGGACTTTTGAGACCCAGTACTTC	CKGRGTFETQYF
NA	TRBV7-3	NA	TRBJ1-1	TGTGCCAGCAGCGTGGCCCAGAACACTGAAGCTTTCTTT	CASSVAQNTEAFF
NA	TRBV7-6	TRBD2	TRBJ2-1	TGTGCCAGCAGCCCACATCGGACTAGCGGGAGGTATTACAATGAGCAGTTCTTC	CASSPHRTSGRYYNEQFF
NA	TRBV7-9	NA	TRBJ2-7	TGTGCCAGCAGCTTAGCGGAGTGGCAAGTGGGTACGTACGAGCAGTACTTC	CASSLAEWQVGTYEQYF
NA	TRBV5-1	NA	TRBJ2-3	TGCGCCAGCAGCTCCAGTCTCGGGGGGCCAGATACGCAGTATTTT	CASSSSLGGPDTQYF
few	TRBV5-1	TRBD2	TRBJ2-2	TGCGCCAGCAGCACGACTAGCGGAGGGACCGGGGAGCTGTTTTTT	CASSTTSGGTGELFF
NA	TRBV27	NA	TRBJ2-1	TGTGCCAGCAGCCCTTTAAGAGGGCCCCGTTCAAATGAGCAGTTCTTC	CASSPLRGPRSNEQFF
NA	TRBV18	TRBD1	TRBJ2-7	TGTGCCAGCTCACCGGGCCGACAGGGGGAAAACGAGCAGTACTTC	CASSPGRQGENEQYF
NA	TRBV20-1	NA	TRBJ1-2	TGCAGTGCTTCAAAGGGCTATGGCTACACCTTC	CSASKGYGYTF
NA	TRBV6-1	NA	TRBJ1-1	TGTGCCAGCAGTGGAGGCAGGGGAATGGGGGAGAACACTGAAGCTTTCTTT	CASSGGRGMGENTEAFF
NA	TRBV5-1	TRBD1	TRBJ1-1	TGCGCCAGCAGCTTGGGACAGGGGGGTACCATGAACACTGAAGCTTTCTTT	CASSLGQGGTMNTEAFF
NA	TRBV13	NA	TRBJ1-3	TGTGCCAGCAGCCGATCGCTCGACCCGGAGGGCACTGGAAACACCATATATTTT	CASSRSLDPEGTGNTIYF
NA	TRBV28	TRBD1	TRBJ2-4	TGTGCCAGCGTGGGGCAGGGGGTTGACATTCAGTACTTC	CASVGQGVDIQYF
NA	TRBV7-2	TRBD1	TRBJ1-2	TGTGCCAGCAGCTTAGCGCAGGGGGAAGGTGGCTACACCTTC	CASSLAQGEGGYTF
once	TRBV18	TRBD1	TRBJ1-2	TGTGCCAGCTCACCATATTTGCCCGGACAGGGGGACTTAAGCTATGGCTACACCTTC	CASSPYLPGQGDLSYGYTF
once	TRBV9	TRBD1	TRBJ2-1	TGTGCCAGCAGCGCCCTACCGGGACAGAGTGCCAATGAGCAGTTCTTC	CASSALPGQSANEQFF
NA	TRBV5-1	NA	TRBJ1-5	TGCGCCAGCAGCTTGGCCGGGCAGGTCAATCAGCCCCAGCATTTT	CASSLAGQVNQPQHF
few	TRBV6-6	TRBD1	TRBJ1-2	TGTGCCAGCACCGACCCCCACAGGGGCATTAACTATGGCTACACCTTC	CASTDPHRGINYGYTF
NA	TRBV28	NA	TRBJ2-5	TGTGCCAGCAGTTTAAAGTCGGGGACCCAGTACTTC	CASSLKSGTQYF
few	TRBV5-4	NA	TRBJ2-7	TGTGCCAGCAGCAGAGGGAGCAGTTACTCCTACGAGCAGTACTTC	CASSRGSSYSYEQYF
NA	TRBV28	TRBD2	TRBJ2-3	TGTGCCAGCAGTTACGTAATAGTAGCGGGACCCGGAAGCACAGATACGCAGTATTTT	CASSYVIVAGPGSTDTQYF
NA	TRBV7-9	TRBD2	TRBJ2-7	TGTGCCAGCAGCTCCCAAAGGGGGACTAGTTTCTCCGAGCAGTACTTC	CASSSQRGTSFSEQYF
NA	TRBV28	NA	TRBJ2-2	TGTGCCAGCAGTTTAGGCCAGAACACCGGGGAGCTGTTTTTT	CASSLGQNTGELFF
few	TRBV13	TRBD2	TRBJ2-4	TGTGCCAGCAGCTTAGGCTTGGCGGGAGGGATTGGAAACATTCAGTACTTC	CASSLGLAGGIGNIQYF
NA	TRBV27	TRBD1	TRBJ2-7	TGTGCCAGCAGTCCATCACGGGACAGGGCCTACGAGCAGTACTTC	CASSPSRDRAYEQYF
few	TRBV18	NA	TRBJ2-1	TGTGCCAGCTCTCCGAACTCCAGCTCCTACAATGAGCAGTTCTTC	CASSPNSSSYNEQFF